This TCR beta chain was found in a study of tumor and adjacent non-tumor tissue in lung cancer. Whole-study results and caveats: Top 100 clones took a larger repertoire share in normal lung.

This clonotype was observed at least ten times. Its antigen is undetermined. This sample's RNA came from whole unsorted tissue. Chemotherapy-naive patients with new lung cancer underwent thoracic surgery in China, August–late 2014. V lost 1 base to trimming and J lost 6 bases, with 13 bases between them. The CDR3 sequence is 14 residues long. Germline V gives CDR1 SEHNR, CDR2 FQNEAQ (reference sequence). TCRbeta libraries were built with three rounds of nested PCR, modified from ARM-PCR. TCRdb re-derived calls from the multiplex PCR reads in MiXCR, one entry per CDR3 protein. The data show more than 95,000 distinct CDR3 sequences, 66% seen once.

The sample consisted of lung tumor tissue. This rearrangement joins TRBV7-9 to TRBJ2-7, with D perhaps given as TRBD1 or TRBD2 (5 bases each). The clonotype comes from a man aged 25 to 40 with non-small cell lung cancer. CDR3 residues: CASSLGGSVLEQYF. The CDR3 DNA follows: TGTGCCAGCAGCTTAGGGGGGTCGGTACTCGAGCAGTACTTC.